These 10 T cell receptor beta chains share one sample of origin, sequenced in a study of T-cell reconstitution after alpha-beta-depleted transplantation in children. Researchers prepared the TCRbeta library using unique molecular identifiers, the study reports. Using its own MiXCR run on the PCR reads, TCRdb lists one record per CDR3 protein. The data contain a few hundred thousand distinct CDR3 sequences, over 9% of them singletons. Material: PBMCs from the stem cell graft donor, obtained from the stem cell graft. The receptor set was obtained from a human donor who donated a stem cell graft to a child with acute lymphoblastic leukemia.

This clonotype was picked up a small number of times. The chain uses TRBV7-9 and TRBJ2-7; D not resolved. CDR1 is SEHNR, CDR2 FQNEAQ, per germline (reference sequence). V lost 7 bases and J 0 bases, leaving 10 bases between the germline ends. The CDR3 extends over 13 amino acids. The CDR3: CASTARNSYEQYF. The DNA for the CDR3 is TGTGCCAGCACCGCACGGAACTCCTACGAGCAGTACTTC.

The J gene is TRBJ2-7, the V gene TRBV7-3; D is ambiguous. CDR3 length equals 12 residues. V gave up 4 bases and J gave up 5 bases, with 9 bases separating them. The V gene's germline CDR1 is SGHTA and CDR2 FQGTGA. Written as DNA, the CDR3 is TGTGCCAGCAGCTGTGACAAGGACGAGCAGTACTTC. Translated: CASSCDKDEQYF. Full variable domain (rest looked up from reference TRBV7-3 and TRBJ2-7): GAGVSQTPSNKVTEKGKYVELRCDPISGHTALYWYRQSLGQGPEFLIYFQGTGAADDSGLPNDRFFAVRPEGSVSTLKIQRTERGDSAVYLCASSCDKDEQYFGPGTRLTVT.

The rearrangement joins TRBV2 to TRBJ1-2; D perhaps matches TRBD1 (6 bases). This CDR3 spans 12 amino acids. Germline-derived CDR1 and CDR2 are SNHLY and FYNNEI. Trimming removed 8 bases from V and 4 bases from J, with 11 bases in between. In nucleotides, the CDR3 is TGTGCCAGCTACCGGACAGTCTATGGCTACACCTTC. It encodes CASYRTVYGYTF.

In its sample, this clonotype was seen a few times. This sequence joins TRBV6-2 or TRBV6-3 and TRBJ2-1, with D possibly being TRBD2 (6 bases). The V gene lost 4 bases and the J gene lost 10 bases, with 20 bases spanning the gap. This CDR3 has 15 amino acids. Looked up from germline, CDR1 is MNHEY and CDR2 is SVGEGT. In nucleotides, the CDR3 is TGTGCCAGCAGTTTAGATAGCGGCAGGTCCCTGGAGCAGTTCTTC. Translated, it gives CASSLDSGRSLEQFF.

This clonotype was picked up many times. This chain connects TRBV3-1 to TRBJ2-2; the D gene is possibly TRBD2 (5 bases). The CDR3 extends over 15 amino acids. Germline V CDR1 and CDR2: LGHDT, YNNKEL (reference sequence). V was pared by 1 base and J by 0 bases, with 6 bases between. CDR3 nucleotide sequence: TGTGCCAGCAGCCAAGGAGGGACGAACACCGGGGAGCTGTTTTTT. Translated, it gives CASSQGGTNTGELFF.

The chain joins TRBV19 to TRBJ1-1; D is undetermined. Per germline, CDR1 LNHDA and CDR2 SQIVND (reference sequence). This CDR3 is 12 amino acids long. Trimming stripped 5 bases from V and 2 bases from J, with 6 bases between. CDR3 sequence (DNA): TGTGCCAGTAGTGATCATAACACTGAAGCTTTCTTT. Translation: CASSDHNTEAFF.

This clonotype was seen at least ten times. V usage is TRBV15 and J usage is TRBJ2-3, with TRBD2 as a possible D gene (6 bases). This CDR3 contains 13 residues. Germline CDR1 reads LNHNV; CDR2 reads YYDKDF (reference sequence). V dropped 6 bases and J dropped 3 bases, with 10 bases sitting between them. The CDR3 reads CATRGGNTDTQYF. The DNA of the CDR3 is TGTGCCACCAGGGGCGGGAATACAGATACGCAGTATTTT.

This clonotype was observed at least ten times. This chain links TRBV27 with TRBJ2-3; 9 positions match TRBD2. The CDR3 runs 15 residues. J gave up 4 bases and V 3 bases, and 5 bases lay outside the gene matches. Germline CDR1 is MNHEY and CDR2 is SMNVEV (reference sequence). Written as DNA, the CDR3 is TGTGCCAGCAGTTTTTTACTAGCGGGTGCAGATACGCAGTATTTT. Translation: CASSFLLAGADTQYF.

This clonotype was detected only a few times. This chain uses TRBV20-1 with TRBJ2-3; 9 nucleotides agree with TRBD2. From germline, CDR1 is DFQATT and CDR2 SNEGSKA (reference sequence). With V trimmed by 3 bases and J by 3 bases, 4 bases remained unmatched. CDR3 length: 14 residues. CDR3 sequence: CSASGLAQTDTQYF. The CDR3 nucleotides are TGCAGTGCTAGTGGACTAGCGCAGACAGATACGCAGTATTTT.

V is TRBV20-1 and J is TRBJ1-2, with D maybe TRBD1 (5 bases). Between the trimmed V and J ends, which lost 2 bases and 3 bases, there was a span of 13 bases. From germline, CDR1 is DFQATT and CDR2 SNEGSKA (reference sequence). This CDR3 contains 14 residues. CDR3 loop: CSARSGTIDYGYTF. CDR3 nucleotides: TGCAGTGCTAGATCCGGGACCATCGACTATGGCTACACCTTC.